This T cell receptor beta chain was observed in a study of blood T cell repertoires in COVID-19. On the study more broadly: Acute-phase and convalescent COVID-19 samples originated in the United States, Italy and Spain. Nucleic acid was either cDNA or gDNA, and it came from T cells, B-cell-depleted T cells, or PBMCs.

This clone appeared once. Using immunoSEQ multiplex PCR, the repertoire was profiled, and TCRdb retains in-frame clones only, with some absent. This sample has about 270,000 clones, with 75% to 95% found just once. Each exposed participant met a COVID-19 case in the 2 weeks preceding study entry. The sequenced material came from PBMCs or T cells enriched from blood (not recorded which). This sequence originates from a man between 35 and 55 years old who had been exposed to COVID-19.

The CDR3 sequence is CASSQDGSPEQYF. The CDR3, as DNA: TGTGCCAGCAGCCAAGATGGTAGCCCCGAGCAGTACTTC. The chain employs TRBV4-2 and TRBJ2-7; D is unresolved. Germline V gene lookup returns CDR1 LGHNA and CDR2 YNFKEQ. The CDR3 runs 13 residues. V lost 0 bases to trimming and J lost 6 bases, with 9 bases between them.